These 18 T cell receptor beta chains came from one sample sequenced in a study of neoadjuvant anti-PD-1 for oral cavity cancer. Data came from immunoSEQ multiplex PCR; TCRdb stores just in-frame clones and leaves some out. The sample has approximately 8,200 clones, roughly 71% seen once. Time point described: after neoadjuvant nivolumab, at surgical resection. The sequencing here drew on PBMCs, taken after nivolumab (anti-PD-1) treatment. The receptors stem from a person aged 35-80 years with oral cavity squamous cell carcinoma.

The chain is built from TRBV6-5 and TRBJ2-1, with 9 bases aligning to TRBD2. In germline, CDR1 is MNHEY, CDR2 SVGAGI. There are 14 residues in the CDR3. Trimming took 2 bases from V and 9 from J; bases not matched to a gene: 5. The CDR3 reads CASSYQRGASEQFF. CDR3 sequence (DNA): TGTGCCAGCAGTTACCAGCGGGGGGCCTCTGAGCAGTTCTTC.

The chain links TRBV7-8 to TRBJ2-7; D call uncertain. Germline loops: CDR1 SGHVS, CDR2 FQNEAQ. CDR3 length: 13 amino acids. V was shortened by 3 bases and J by 3 bases, with 9 bases between the two germline ends. The CDR3 DNA follows: TGTGCCAGCAGCTTCTCACTTTTCTACGAGCAGTACTTC. Protein sequence: CASSFSLFYEQYF.

This clone was observed a few times. The J gene is TRBJ1-2, the V gene TRBV19; 7 bases map to TRBD1. There are 13 residues in the CDR3. Trimming removed 5 bases from V and 4 bases from J; junction bases left unmatched: 4. CDR1 is LNHDA, CDR2 SQIVND, per germline (reference sequence). This CDR3 is CASSGTGAYGYTF. DNA of the CDR3: TGTGCCAGTAGTGGTACAGGGGCCTATGGCTACACCTTC. The full variable domain, its missing parts supplied by reference TRBV19 and TRBJ1-2, is DGGITQSPKYLFRKEGQNVTLSCEQNLNHDAMYWYRQDPGQGLRLIYYSQIVNDFQKGDIAEGYSVSREKKESFPLTVTSAQKNPTAFYLCASSGTGAYGYTFGSGTRLTVV.

This clone occurred a few times. CDR3 sequence (DNA): TGCGCCAGCAGCTTGGGCCCCCAAGAGACCCAGTACTTC. The encoded protein is CASSLGPQETQYF. This sequence joins TRBV5-1 and TRBJ2-5; no clear D gene. The length of the CDR3 is 13 residues. The germline V gene encodes CDR1 SGHRS and CDR2 YFSETQ. V lost 0 bases to trimming and J lost 1 base, with 4 bases between them.

The chain recombines TRBV6-1 with TRBJ2-5, with D perhaps TRBD1 (6 bases). V shed 6 bases and J shed 0 bases, with 11 bases lying between them. The CDR3 is 14 amino acids. In germline, CDR1 is MNHNS, CDR2 SASEGT. Here the CDR3 reads CASSSGTYQETQYF. The CDR3 region has the DNA TGTGCCAGCAGCTCTGGGACATACCAAGAGACCCAGTACTTC.

The chain uses TRBV28 and TRBJ2-1; D unresolved. Germline CDR1 is MDHEN and CDR2 is SYDVKM. V was pared by 7 bases and J by 2 bases, with 12 bases between. The CDR3 runs 14 residues. For the CDR3, the DNA is TGTGCCAGCAACCCTAAGCCGGCCTACAATGAGCAGTTCTTC. Translated: CASNPKPAYNEQFF.

The CDR3 protein is CASSVGPGTDTQYF. CDR3 in DNA: TGTGCCAGCAGCGTAGGGCCGGGGACAGATACGCAGTATTTT. The V call is TRBV9, the J call TRBJ2-3; tentative D call: TRBD2 (5 bases). CDR3 size: 14 residues. The V end was cut by 0 bases, the J end by 3 bases, with 8 bases between. Per germline, CDR1 SGDLS and CDR2 YYNGEE. Together with reference TRBV9 and TRBJ2-3, the CDR3 gives the full variable domain: DSGVTQTPKHLITATGQRVTLRCSPRSGDLSVYWYQQSLDQGLQFLIQYYNGEERAKGNILERFSAQQFPDLHSELNLSSLELGDSALYFCASSVGPGTDTQYFGPGTRLTVL.

The V and J genes are TRBV15 and TRBJ2-5, with 7 positions matching TRBD1. This CDR3 region has 15 residues. CDR1 LNHNV and CDR2 YYDKDF come from the germline V gene (reference sequence). V was clipped by 1 base and J by 5 bases; unmatched bases: 7. CDR3 bases: TGTGCCACCAGCAGAGGAAACAGGGGCGGGGAGACCCAGTACTTC. It translates to CATSRGNRGGETQYF.

Remarks on this clone: Germline and junction disagree at one end, which may indicate a read error. V gene TRBV7-2 combines with J gene TRBJ2-4; D is uncertain. The CDR3 covers 12 residues. In germline, CDR1 is SGHTA, CDR2 FQGNSA. The CDR3 DNA reads TGTGCCAGCAGCTTAGCGGCCGAGTCGCCTAGATTC. Translating gives CASSLAAESPRF.

This clone was seen once. V gene TRBV7-9 combines with J gene TRBJ1-5; the D gene is possibly TRBD1 (5 bases). V was cut by 0 bases and J by 4 bases, with 16 bases left in between. CDR3 length equals 17 residues. Germline V CDR1 and CDR2: SEHNR, FQNEAQ (reference sequence). The CDR3 DNA is TGTGCCAGCAGCTTAGCTACTACAGGTCCGCTAAATCAGCCCCAGCATTTT. Protein sequence: CASSLATTGPLNQPQHF.

The chain is built from TRBV11-3 and TRBJ2-7; possibly TRBD1 for D (6 bases). The CDR3 has 16 amino acids. Germline V gene sequence: CDR1 SGHNT, CDR2 YENEEA. V was pared by 1 base and J by 3 bases, with 16 bases between. The CDR3 nucleotides are TGTGCCAGCAGCTTAGGATTCACAGGGAACATCTACGAGCAGTACTTC. Its translation is CASSLGFTGNIYEQYF.

The V and J genes are TRBV11-2 and TRBJ1-1; no clear D gene. CDR1 is SGHAT, CDR2 FQNNGV, per germline. The CDR3 is 11 residues long. V was trimmed by 5 bases and J by 6 bases, leaving 7 bases between them. Here the CDR3 DNA reads TGTGCCAGCAGCCTAACGTCTGAAGCTTTCTTT. Its protein is CASSLTSEAFF.

The V gene is TRBV18, the J gene TRBJ2-5, with 9 bases aligning to TRBD1. J was trimmed by 2 bases and V by 6 bases; bases with no gene match: 7. Germline-derived CDR1 and CDR2 are KGHSH and LQKENI. CDR3 length: 15 amino acids. The CDR3 here is CASSPGQGLQETQYF. The CDR3 nucleotides read TGTGCCAGCTCTCCGGGACAGGGACTTCAAGAGACCCAGTACTTC.

The chain links TRBV7-2 to TRBJ1-6, with a tentative D call TRBD1 (5 bases). The germline V gene has CDR1 SGHTA and CDR2 FQGNSA. Deletions cut 2 bases from V and 6 bases from J, with 8 bases between. CDR3 length: 14 residues. The CDR3 DNA follows: TGTGCCAGCAGCTTACAGGGTCGTAATTCACCCCTCCACTTT. Residues: CASSLQGRNSPLHF.

A few counts support this clone. The chain has TRBV9 and TRBJ2-1; 8 bases align to TRBD2. CDR3 length: 15 amino acids. Trimming took 0 bases from V and 3 from J; bases not matched to a gene: 2. Germline V CDR1 and CDR2: SGDLS, YYNGEE. The CDR3 sequence is CASSVDSGGYNEQFF. CDR3 coding DNA: TGTGCCAGCAGCGTAGACAGCGGGGGCTACAATGAGCAGTTCTTC.

The chain has TRBV19 and TRBJ2-6, with D tentatively TRBD1 (6 bases). V lost 9 bases, J lost 9 bases, and 24 bases lay in between. Germline V gives CDR1 LNHDA, CDR2 SQIVND (reference sequence). This CDR3 has 16 residues. In DNA form, the CDR3 reads TGTGCCAGCAATGACAGGTCGATAAGTGGTAGCAACGTCCTGACTTTC. It yields the protein CASNDRSISGSNVLTF.

This clone has a handful of counts. This chain connects TRBV19 to TRBJ1-5; D gene ambiguous. In germline, CDR1 is LNHDA, CDR2 SQIVND (reference sequence). Trimming left V 3 bases short and J 7 bases short, with 10 bases between. The CDR3 runs to 13 residues. Written as DNA, the CDR3 is TGTGCCAGTAGTATCCCTTCGGAGCAGCCCCAGCATTTT. Its protein product is CASSIPSEQPQHF.

The chain has TRBV30 and TRBJ2-7; D is unresolved. Trimming cost V 5 bases and J 4 bases, with 12 bases left between them. Per germline, CDR1 GTSNPN and CDR2 SVGIG (reference sequence). The CDR3 runs to 12 residues. CDR3 protein: CAWSPFMYEQYF. In DNA form, the CDR3 reads TGTGCCTGGTCCCCTTTCATGTACGAGCAGTACTTC.